These T cell receptor beta chains were read from a single sample in a study of cytomegalovirus exposure and HLA in healthy donors. Clones were sequenced by immunoSEQ multiplex PCR, and TCRdb holds only the in-frame ones, with some missing. The table has around 160,000 clones, 80% to 85% seen once. The specimen was PBMCs. These receptors were taken from a man aged 50-59 years in good health and CMV-seropositive. CDR3s include the opening cysteine and the closing phenylalanine or tryptophan. A D gene is named only where the DNA matches it firmly. Clone size appears in some rows only: once, few, many, or a class for an expanded clone.

J: TRBJ2-7; D: TRBD2; V: TRBV27; size: few; CDR3: CASSLTSGSSYEQYF; DNA: TGTGCCAGCAGTTTAACTAGCGGGAGCTCCTACGAGCAGTACTTC
J: TRBJ1-5; D: TRBD1; V: TRBV7-8; size: NA; CDR3: CASSSVESRDRGYNQPQHF; DNA: TGTGCCAGCAGCTCCGTAGAATCCCGGGACAGGGGTTACAATCAGCCCCAGCATTTT
J: TRBJ2-3; D: NA; V: TRBV6-1; size: NA; CDR3: CASSVDFRWQYF; DNA: TGTGCCAGCAGTGTAGACTTTAGGTGGCAGTATTTT
J: TRBJ2-1; D: NA; V: TRBV29-1; size: NA; CDR3: CSVGADNEQFF; DNA: TGCAGCGTTGGGGCAGACAATGAGCAGTTCTTC
J: TRBJ2-1; D: NA; V: TRBV7-8; size: NA; CDR3: CASSLLQTSRTPTGRYNEQFF; DNA: TGTGCCAGCAGCTTGCTGCAAACTAGCCGGACACCAACCGGACGCTACAATGAGCAGTTCTTC
J: TRBJ1-1; D: NA; V: TRBV4-1; size: few; CDR3: CASSQDVVQDEAFF; DNA: TGCGCCAGCAGCCAAGACGTGGTTCAGGATGAAGCTTTCTTT
J: TRBJ2-3; D: TRBD2; V: TRBV5-6; size: NA; CDR3: CASSLGTSGGADTQYF; DNA: TGTGCCAGCAGCCTGGGGACTAGCGGGGGCGCAGATACGCAGTATTTT
J: TRBJ2-7; D: TRBD2; V: TRBV11-2; size: NA; CDR3: CGWGDYYEQYF; DNA: TGTGGGTGGGGGGACTACTACGAGCAGTACTTC
J: TRBJ1-1; D: NA; V: TRBV30; size: NA; CDR3: CAWRQGSLNTEAFF; DNA: TGTGCCTGGAGGCAGGGCAGCTTGAACACTGAAGCTTTCTTT
J: TRBJ2-7; D: TRBD2; V: TRBV7-6; size: few; CDR3: CASSPPGGKNEQYF; DNA: TGTGCCAGCAGCCCACCGGGGGGGAAGAACGAGCAGTACTTC
J: TRBJ1-6; D: NA; V: TRBV18; size: NA; CDR3: CASSTRLRGGLASPLHF; DNA: TGTGCCAGCTCAACTAGACTCCGGGGGGGGTTGGCTTCACCCCTCCACTTT
J: TRBJ2-1; D: NA; V: TRBV21-1; size: NA; CDR3: CASSKLAGGPIRDNEQFF; DNA: TGTGCCAGCAGCAAGCTAGCGGGGGGGCCGATTAGGGACAATGAGCAGTTCTTC
J: TRBJ1-1; D: NA; V: TRBV19; size: NA; CDR3: CASSYTENTEAFF; DNA: TGTGCCAGTAGTTACACAGAGAACACTGAAGCTTTCTTT
J: TRBJ2-4; D: NA; V: TRBV19; size: NA; CDR3: CASSRSAGRSIQYF; DNA: TGTGCCAGTAGTAGGTCCGCTGGGAGGAGCATTCAGTACTTC
J: TRBJ2-3; D: NA; V: TRBV5-1; size: NA; CDR3: CASSLAQNSDTQYF; DNA: TGCGCCAGCAGCTTGGCCCAGAATTCAGATACGCAGTATTTT
J: TRBJ1-2; D: TRBD1; V: TRBV4-1; size: NA; CDR3: CASSPGTGRRYGYTF; DNA: TGCGCCAGCAGCCCTGGGACAGGGAGAAGGTATGGCTACACCTTC
J: TRBJ2-1; D: NA; V: TRBV12-5; size: NA; CDR3: CASGLVLGARVGNEQFF; DNA: TGTGCTAGTGGTTTGGTCCTAGGCGCCAGGGTTGGAAATGAGCAGTTCTTC
J: TRBJ2-2; D: TRBD2; V: TRBV28; size: NA; CDR3: CASSLGGRMNTGELFF; DNA: TGTGCCAGCAGTTTAGGCGGGAGAATGAACACCGGGGAGCTGTTTTTT